This T cell receptor (beta chain) came from a study of shared clonotypes between healthy human individuals. Overall study context: Aged 18 to 49, the donors were a couple of women and a few men.

This CDR3 comprises 16 residues. Per germline, CDR1 SGHNT and CDR2 YENEEA. V lost 5 bases and J 4 bases, leaving 17 bases between the germline ends. Assay: immunoSEQ multiplex PCR; the TCRdb copy retains only in-frame clones and omits some. This sample yields some 680,000 clones, of which around 73% are seen a single time; more than 1.5% belongs to the top ten. V and J are TRBV11-3 and TRBJ2-2; unclear D gene. This receptor was obtained from a woman in her twenties or thirties in good health. The sequencing input was memory CD4+ T cells sorted from blood. Subset given: CD45RA-negative fraction. CDR3 nucleotide sequence: TGTGCCAGCAGCGAGACTTCAGGTTCTCGCACCGGGGAGCTGTTTTTT. Its translation is CASSETSGSRTGELFF.